The 31 T cell receptor beta chains reported below all come from one sample, sequenced in a study of blood T cell repertoires in COVID-19. The repertoire was sequenced with immunoSEQ multiplex PCR; TCRdb's copy has only in-frame clones and lacks some. Of 150,000 to 200,000 clones in the sample, about 75% were seen once. The specimen was peripheral blood. The receptors were sampled from a woman in her 50s with active or convalescent COVID-19.

Worth noting for this clone: An end of the junction does not agree with germline; a read error may underlie this. The chain combines TRBV7-3 with TRBJ2-1, with D tentatively TRBD2 (7 bases). Germline V gene data show CDR1 as SGHTA and CDR2 as FQGTGA. The CDR3 consists of 17 residues. CDR3 sequence: CASSSQMGGGSDNEQFF. Here the CDR3 DNA reads TGTGCCAGCAGCTCCCAAATGGGCGGGGGCTCCGACAATGAGCAGTTCTTC.

V is TRBV2 and J is TRBJ1-2, with D possibly matching TRBD1 (5 bases). V was trimmed by 4 bases and J by 4 bases, leaving 13 bases between them. From germline, CDR1 is SNHLY and CDR2 FYNNEI. The CDR3 loop spans 14 amino acids. The CDR3 protein is CASSGGAGSYGYTF. The CDR3 nucleotides are TGTGCCAGCAGTGGAGGGGCGGGGAGCTATGGCTACACCTTC.

The chain uses TRBV7-3 and TRBJ2-2, with TRBD2 as a possible D gene (6 bases). This CDR3 comprises 16 residues. The V gene lost 0 bases and the J gene lost 0 bases, with 8 bases spanning the gap. Germline CDR1 and CDR2: SGHTA and FQGTGA. The CDR3 reads CASSLTRGANTGELFF. The CDR3 nucleotides are TGTGCCAGCAGCTTAACTCGCGGGGCGAACACCGGGGAGCTGTTTTTT.

The chain recombines TRBV7-3 with TRBJ2-3; D is unresolved. The germline V gene has CDR1 SGHTA and CDR2 FQGTGA. Trimming took 5 bases from V and 4 from J, leaving 16 bases between them. This CDR3 comprises 15 residues. DNA for the CDR3: TGTGCCAGCAGCCCCACCTCTAGTTCCCCAGATACGCAGTATTTT. Translation: CASSPTSSSPDTQYF.

This chain connects TRBV18 to TRBJ2-1; 10 bases align to TRBD1. The CDR3 is 17 amino acids. Trimming removed 2 bases from V and 3 bases from J; junction bases left unmatched: 7. CDR1 is KGHSH, CDR2 LQKENI, per germline. CDR3 in amino acids: CASSPIADRGYYNEQFF. In DNA form, the CDR3 reads TGTGCCAGCTCACCAATTGCGGACAGGGGGTACTACAATGAGCAGTTCTTC.

CDR3 in DNA: TGTGCCAGCAGCTTGAGCGGGGGGACGTACAATGAGCAGTTCTTC. Protein product: CASSLSGGTYNEQFF. The gene calls are TRBV7-2 and TRBJ2-1, with 9 bases fitting TRBD2. Looked up from germline, CDR1 is SGHTA and CDR2 is FQGNSA. CDR3 size: 15 residues. The trim removed 3 bases at V and 4 bases at J, leaving 4 bases unmatched.

In the case of this clone: One junction end disagrees with the germline gene, perhaps due to a read error. This chain uses TRBV7-9 with TRBJ2-7, with TRBD1 identical over 8 bases. Per germline, CDR1 SEHNR and CDR2 FQNEAQ (reference sequence). The CDR3 is 12 residues long. The CDR3 is CASSLADRARHF. Written as DNA, the CDR3 is TGTGCCAGCAGCTTAGCGGACAGGGCCAGGCACTTC.

This clone has only one observation. J is TRBJ1-6 and V is TRBV7-8; 7 bases agree with TRBD1. The CDR3 runs 16 residues. In germline, CDR1 is SGHVS, CDR2 FQNEAQ. Trimming took 5 bases from V and 0 from J; bases not matched to a gene: 4. The CDR3 loop reads CASSPYRGSYNSPLHF. CDR3 DNA sequence: TGTGCCAGCAGCCCATACAGGGGCTCCTATAATTCACCCCTCCACTTT.

This clone was seen once. J is TRBJ1-6 and V is TRBV6-5; 9 nucleotides line up with TRBD1. Germline CDR1 MNHEY, CDR2 SVGAGI. The CDR3 sequence is 14 residues long. The junction had 6 bases not matched to a gene; V was cut back by 6 bases and J by 9 bases. CDR3 in amino acids: CASSPGDRVSPLHF. The CDR3 coding sequence is TGTGCCAGCAGCCCCGGGGACAGGGTTTCACCCCTCCACTTT.

This chain uses TRBV19 with TRBJ2-6; 9 nucleotides match TRBD1. Looked up from germline, CDR1 is LNHDA and CDR2 is SQIVND (reference sequence). This CDR3 is built from 16 residues. J lost 4 bases, V lost 1 base, and 2 bases had no gene match. The DNA for the CDR3 is TGTGCCAGTAGTATAGGGACAGGGGCCGGGGCCAACGTCCTGACTTTC. Its protein product is CASSIGTGAGANVLTF.

The chain recombines TRBV10-1 with TRBJ2-1, with TRBD2 matching over 7 bases. Trimming at V came to 5 bases and at J to 0 bases, leaving 4 bases not matched to a gene. Germline loops: CDR1 WNHNN, CDR2 SYGVQD (reference sequence). The CDR3 consists of 15 residues. This CDR3 reads CASSTLADSYNEQFF. DNA for the CDR3: TGCGCCAGCAGTACCCTAGCGGACTCCTACAATGAGCAGTTCTTC.

This clone was recorded only once. This chain joins TRBV9 and TRBJ2-3; 7 bases line up with TRBD2. V shed 2 bases and J 0 bases; nucleotides not matched to a gene: 0. Germline V gives CDR1 SGDLS, CDR2 YYNGEE. This CDR3 contains 14 residues. In DNA, the CDR3 is TGTGCCAGCAGCGTGGGGGGGAGCACAGATACGCAGTATTTT. Its protein product is CASSVGGSTDTQYF.

The genes are TRBV27 and TRBJ2-1; no definite D call. Germline V gives CDR1 MNHEY, CDR2 SMNVEV (reference sequence). Trimming stripped 2 bases from V and 5 bases from J, with 25 bases between. This CDR3 region has 19 residues. CDR3 coding DNA: TGTGCCAGCAGTTTACTAGGCGGAACTCACTCGGAGATTGACAATGAGCAGTTCTTC. The encoded protein is CASSLLGGTHSEIDNEQFF.

The rearrangement links TRBV5-4 to TRBJ1-2; D call uncertain. Trimming pared 2 bases from V and 4 bases from J, leaving 9 bases between. This CDR3 contains 13 residues. Germline values: CDR1 SGHNT, CDR2 YYREEE (reference sequence). DNA of the CDR3: TGTGCCAGCAGCTTTGGGCAGTCCTATGGCTACACCTTC. Its protein is CASSFGQSYGYTF. Together with reference TRBV5-4 and TRBJ1-2, the CDR3 gives the full variable domain: ETGVTQSPTHLIKTRGQQVTLRCSSQSGHNTVSWYQQALGQGPQFIFQYYREEENGRGNFPPRFSGLQFPNYSSELNVNALELDDSALYLCASSFGQSYGYTFGSGTRLTVV.

This chain links TRBV4-2 with TRBJ2-1, with TRBD2 matching over 15 bases. CDR3 length equals 15 residues. Germline V CDR1 and CDR2: LGHNA, YNFKEQ. V lost 4 bases and J lost 9; bases outside the gene matches: 4. CDR3 nucleotides: TGTGCCAGCAGCCCGGGGACTAGCGGGGGGTCTGAGCAGTTCTTC. It codes for CASSPGTSGGSEQFF.

The chain joins TRBV15 to TRBJ2-1, with 8 nucleotides matching TRBD2. The CDR3 runs to 17 residues. CDR1 is LNHNV and CDR2 is YYDKDF in the germline V gene (reference sequence). Losses at the gene ends were 1 base for V and 1 base for J; bases not matched to a gene: 6. CDR3 in DNA: TGTGCCACCAGCAGAGCTAGCGGGCCGTCATCCTACAATGAGCAGTTCTTC. Translation: CATSRASGPSSYNEQFF.

The chain combines TRBV6-4 with TRBJ2-2; D perhaps matches TRBD2 (5 bases). The ends were cut back, 3 bases at V and 7 bases at J, with 12 bases in the middle. Germline V CDR1 and CDR2: MRHNA, SNTAGT. This CDR3 is built from 14 residues. CDR3 protein: CASSEVASGGELFF. CDR3 DNA sequence: TGTGCCAGCAGTGAGGTAGCGTCTGGCGGGGAGCTGTTTTTT.

The CDR3 DNA reads TGTGCCAGCAGTTCGAGACGCTTGGGAGAGGCTGAAGCTTTCTTT. This encodes CASSSRRLGEAEAFF. This chain joins TRBV6-6 and TRBJ1-1; D is ambiguous. Trimming removed 4 bases at V and 6 bases at J, with 18 bases between. Germline V gives CDR1 MNHNY, CDR2 SVGAGI (reference sequence). CDR3 size: 15 residues.

The V and J genes are TRBV7-3 and TRBJ2-2, with D possibly matching TRBD2 (5 bases). CDR3 length: 17 amino acids. V dropped 5 bases and J dropped 0 bases, with 16 bases sitting between them. The germline gives CDR1 SGHTA, CDR2 FQGTGA. The CDR3, as DNA: TGTGCCAGCAGCCCCTCGGGGAACAACCCGAACACCGGGGAGCTGTTTTTT. Translated, it gives CASSPSGNNPNTGELFF. The full variable domain, rest sourced from reference TRBV7-3 and TRBJ2-2, is GAGVSQTPSNKVTEKGKYVELRCDPISGHTALYWYRQSLGQGPEFLIYFQGTGAADDSGLPNDRFFAVRPEGSVSTLKIQRTERGDSAVYLCASSPSGNNPNTGELFFGEGSRLTVL.

The gene calls are TRBV18 and TRBJ1-5; 9 bases align to TRBD1. This CDR3 is 17 amino acids long. Germline trimming cut 2 bases from V and 0 bases from J; bases unmatched to any gene: 5. The germline gives CDR1 KGHSH, CDR2 LQKENI. The CDR3 DNA sequence: TGTGCCAGCTCACCATCACAGGGGGCCTATAGCAATCAGCCCCAGCATTTT. Amino acids: CASSPSQGAYSNQPQHF.

The V and J genes are TRBV5-1 and TRBJ1-1, with TRBD1 as a possible D gene (5 bases). Looked up from germline, CDR1 is SGHRS and CDR2 is YFSETQ. The CDR3 is 15 amino acids. Trimming took 2 bases from V and 4 from J, leaving 15 bases between them. CDR3 amino acids: CASSFGQGFGTEAFF. The CDR3 bases are TGCGCCAGCAGCTTTGGTCAGGGTTTCGGCACTGAAGCTTTCTTT.

The rearrangement joins TRBV5-6 to TRBJ2-5, with 8 bases matching TRBD2. The V and J ends lost 3 bases and 2 bases, in that order; junction bases with no gene match: 6. Germline-derived CDR1 and CDR2 are SGHDT and YYEEEE. This CDR3 is built from 15 residues. Written as DNA, the CDR3 is TGTGCCAGCAGCTACACCGGGACTAGACAAGAGACCCAGTACTTC. Its protein is CASSYTGTRQETQYF.

The chain recombines TRBV7-9 with TRBJ2-1; D is unclear. The V end lost 1 base, the J end lost 0 bases, and 7 bases lay between the germline ends. CDR1 is SEHNR and CDR2 is FQNEAQ in the germline V gene (reference sequence). This CDR3 is 15 amino acids long. CDR3 residues: CASSLVSVSYNEQFF. As DNA, the CDR3 is TGTGCCAGCAGCTTAGTGAGCGTCTCCTACAATGAGCAGTTCTTC.

The chain employs TRBV28 and TRBJ2-3; 9 bases agree with TRBD2. CDR3 length: 16 residues. J lost 1 base, V lost 5 bases, and 7 bases had no gene match. Germline CDR1 MDHEN, CDR2 SYDVKM. This CDR3 is CASSASGRLGTDTQYF. The CDR3 nucleotides read TGTGCCAGCAGTGCGAGCGGGAGGCTCGGCACAGATACGCAGTATTTT.

A single count supports this clone. The chain couples TRBV7-2 to TRBJ2-5; D uncertain. Germline values: CDR1 SGHTA, CDR2 FQGNSA. This CDR3 is built from 12 residues. V lost 1 base to trimming and J lost 6 bases, with 6 bases between them. This CDR3 reads CASSLGVQTQYF. The DNA for the CDR3 is TGTGCCAGCAGCTTAGGCGTGCAGACCCAGTACTTC.

This chain links TRBV28 with TRBJ1-3; D perhaps matches TRBD1 (5 bases). V was shortened by 5 bases and J by 5 bases, with 13 bases between the two germline ends. This CDR3 has 14 residues. Germline values: CDR1 MDHEN, CDR2 SYDVKM. The CDR3 sequence: CASSLQGARNTIYF. The CDR3 DNA reads as TGTGCCAGCAGTCTTCAAGGGGCCAGAAACACCATATATTTT.

This chain uses TRBV19 with TRBJ1-5; D gene ambiguous. V lost 0 bases to trimming and J lost 7 bases, with 7 bases between them. Germline-derived CDR1 and CDR2 are LNHDA and SQIVND (reference sequence). The CDR3 sequence is 13 residues long. The CDR3 region has the DNA TGTGCCAGTAGTATAGATGTCTTCCAGCCCCAGCATTTT. Residues: CASSIDVFQPQHF.

This clone was recorded many times. The chain joins TRBV6-5 to TRBJ1-6; TRBD1 aligns across 7 bases. Germline CDR1 and CDR2: MNHEY and SVGAGI. V lost 3 bases and J lost 6; bases outside the gene matches: 5. The CDR3 is 15 residues long. CDR3 coding DNA: TGTGCCAGCAGTTATCGACAGGGCGGTAATTCACCCCTCCACTTT. It codes for CASSYRQGGNSPLHF.

This clone was recorded many times. The chain links TRBV4-3 to TRBJ1-2; possibly TRBD1 for D (6 bases). This CDR3 contains 15 residues. CDR1 and CDR2 from the germline V gene are LGHNA and YSLEER. Trimming stripped 3 bases from V and 4 bases from J, with 15 bases between. The chain's CDR3 is CASSQLTGTVYGYTF. The CDR3 nucleotides read TGCGCCAGCAGCCAGCTCACAGGGACCGTCTATGGCTACACCTTC.

V usage is TRBV6-2 or TRBV6-3 and J usage is TRBJ2-7; the D gene is possibly TRBD1 (5 bases). In germline, CDR1 is MNHEY, CDR2 SVGEGT. V lost 5 bases, J lost 0 bases, and 8 bases lay in between. CDR3 length equals 13 residues. The CDR3 nucleotides are TGTGCCAGCAGTGCTACAGGCTCCTACGAGCAGTACTTC. Translating gives CASSATGSYEQYF.

This clone was observed a few times. The CDR3 region has the DNA TGTGCCAGTAGTATCGGGGGAGCAAGAAATCTACCTGGTGAGCAGTTCTTC. This gives the protein CASSIGGARNLPGEQFF. V gene TRBV19 combines with J gene TRBJ2-1, with D possibly being TRBD2 (6 bases). Between the trimmed V and J ends, which lost 3 bases and 9 bases, there was a span of 24 bases. This CDR3 region has 17 residues. CDR1 is LNHDA, CDR2 SQIVND, per germline (reference sequence).